Below are 12 T cell receptor beta chains sequenced from a single sample in a study of tumor-infiltrating lymphocytes in primary liver carcinoma (dated 2017 in TCRdb). Sequenced using an Illumina HiSeq 2500. Starting from about 550 ng total RNA, TCRbeta-specific cDNA was produced by reverse transcription with a constant-region primer and ProtoScript II reverse transcriptase. TCRbeta libraries were built with three nested multiplex PCR rounds, a slightly modified ARM-PCR procedure. Multiplex TRBV1-TRBV30 forward primers and a Cbeta reverse primer were used in the first two PCR rounds, each of which was run for around 10 cycles. Clones were called with MiXCR by TCRdb after fastp trimmed the public reads at Q25, and only in-frame beta chains were retained. Rows with one shared CDR3 protein collapse into an entry with the most common genes and DNA. This sample is represented by approximately 310,000 distinct CDR3 sequences; 60% to 80% of them were singletons. The ten largest clones add up to roughly 9% of the sample.

TRIzol reagent was used to extract blood RNA from unsorted whole blood, while the DNeasy Blood & Tissue kit provided the germline DNA. Sequencing used peripheral blood. These receptors all stem from a man in his forties with primary liver carcinoma and hepatitis B virus infection.

This clonotype was seen many times. The CDR3 nucleotides read TGCGCCAGCAGCCAAGCACCTGGGGCCAAAAACATTCAGTACTTC. Translated: CASSQAPGAKNIQYF. This rearrangement joins TRBV4-1 to TRBJ2-4; D is undetermined. This CDR3 is 15 amino acids long. Germline V gives CDR1 MGHRA, CDR2 YSYEKL. V was cut by 1 base and J by 1 base, with 8 bases left in between.

This clonotype has only one observation. The chain employs TRBV11-1 and TRBJ2-7; D remains unclear. Trimming cost V 2 bases and J 1 base, with 9 bases left between them. Germline values: CDR1 SGHAT, CDR2 FQDESV (reference sequence). This CDR3 spans 14 amino acids. CDR3 sequence: CASSLTDESYEQYF. The CDR3 DNA reads TGTGCCAGCAGCTTAACCGACGAGTCCTACGAGCAGTACTTC.

With regard to this clonotype: A much larger clone differs by one base, so this may be a read error. This chain joins TRBV6-1 and TRBJ2-3, with unresolved D. The CDR3 runs 14 residues. V shed 4 bases and J shed 4 bases, with 12 bases lying between them. From germline, CDR1 is MNHNS and CDR2 SASEGT. This CDR3 is CASSVQMSADTQYF. The CDR3 DNA sequence: TGTGCCAGCAGTGTTCAGATGAGCGCAGATACGCAGTATTTT.

This chain links TRBV11-2 with TRBJ2-5; 12 nucleotides line up with TRBD2. Germline trimming cut 1 base from V and 7 bases from J; bases unmatched to any gene: 10. This CDR3 region has 17 residues. Germline V gene sequence: CDR1 SGHAT, CDR2 FQNNGV. CDR3 coding DNA: TGTGCCAGCAGCTTAGGGCTATCTAGCGGGAGGGATGGGACCCAGTACTTC. Residues: CASSLGLSSGRDGTQYF.

The rearrangement links TRBV6-1 to TRBJ2-7; D is undetermined. The V end lost 6 bases, the J end lost 3 bases, and 18 bases lay between the germline ends. Germline V CDR1 and CDR2: MNHNS, SASEGT. The CDR3 covers 15 residues. The CDR3 DNA sequence: TGTGCCAGCAGAGCCCTAGTGTCGGCAAACTACGAGCAGTACTTC. Protein product: CASRALVSANYEQYF.

The gene calls are TRBV6-1 and TRBJ1-2; weak D call: TRBD1 (6 bases). V was cut by 5 bases and J by 2 bases, with 9 bases left in between. Germline-derived CDR1 and CDR2 are MNHNS and SASEGT. The CDR3 length is 13 residues. The CDR3 DNA reads as TGTGCCAGCAGTACTGACAGGAACTATGGCTACACCTTC. Amino acids: CASSTDRNYGYTF.

With respect to this clonotype: At one boundary the junction diverges from the germline segment, which might be a read error. J is TRBJ2-3 and V is TRBV4-1; D is undetermined. CDR1 and CDR2 from the germline V gene are MGHRA and YSYEKL. This CDR3 has 14 residues. CDR3 nucleotides: TGCGCCAGCAGCCAAGCCCCGTCCACAGATAAGCAGTACTTT. Translation: CASSQAPSTDKQYF.

A remark on this clonotype: At one end the junction does not follow the germline gene, possibly because of a read error. J is TRBJ2-7 and V is TRBV29-1; D uncertain. Germline CDR1 SQVTM, CDR2 ANQGSEA. The CDR3 has 14 amino acids. This CDR3 is CSVEDQATSYEQNF. The CDR3 DNA reads TGCAGCGTCGAAGATCAGGCGACCTCCTACGAGCAGAACTTC.

CDR3 region: CATLPGLSTDTQYF. The CDR3 region has the DNA TGTGCCACCTTACCGGGATTGAGCACAGATACGCAGTATTTT. The chain carries TRBV6-5 and TRBJ2-3; D may be TRBD2 (5 bases). Germline CDR1 is MNHEY and CDR2 is SVGAGI. The germline V and J ends were trimmed by 10 bases and 0 bases, with 14 bases remaining between them. The CDR3 consists of 14 residues.

Remarks on this clonotype: An end of the junction differs from the germline gene, which may be a read error. This chain uses TRBV4-3 with TRBJ2-1; 10 bases are a match to TRBD2. Germline V lookup: CDR1 LGHNA, CDR2 YSLEER. There are 16 residues in the CDR3. The CDR3 is CASRQDQPSSGSAQFF. CDR3 bases: TGCGCCAGCAGACAAGACCAACCTTCTAGCGGGAGTGCTCAGTTCTTC.

The J gene is TRBJ1-1, the V gene TRBV5-4; D not resolved. In germline, CDR1 is SGHNT, CDR2 YYREEE (reference sequence). V was shortened by 4 bases and J by 4 bases, with 14 bases between the two germline ends. This CDR3 contains 14 residues. Here the CDR3 reads CASSGKDRRTEAFF. CDR3 nucleotides: TGTGCCAGCAGCGGGAAGGACCGCCGCACTGAAGCTTTCTTT.

Remarks on this clonotype: As the CDR3 is not closed by the conserved phenylalanine or tryptophan, this likely results from a read error. The gene calls are TRBV11-1 and TRBJ2-7; D unresolved. V shed 5 bases and J shed 5 bases, with 13 bases lying between them. Germline CDR1 reads SGHAT; CDR2 reads FQDESV (reference sequence). CDR3 size: 13 residues. DNA of the CDR3: TGTGCCAGCAGCCACACCATGACGAACGAGCAGTACTCC. Protein product: CASSHTMTNEQYS.